One and the same sample provided the 18 T cell receptor beta chains below, sequenced in a study of shared clonotypes between healthy human individuals. TCRdb keeps only in-frame clones here, not all; method: immunoSEQ multiplex PCR. Of some 2 million clones listed, approximately 94% are singletons. Naive CD8 cells comprised CD45RO-negative, CCR7-positively selected cells, excluding terminally differentiated effector memory CD45RA+ cells. Sequences were obtained from naive CD8+ T cells sorted from blood. The source of these receptors is a man between 18 and 29 years old in good health.

The J gene is TRBJ2-7, the V gene TRBV27, with unresolved D. The V end lost 3 bases, the J end lost 0 bases, and 9 bases lay between the germline ends. CDR1 and CDR2 from the germline V gene are MNHEY and SMNVEV (reference sequence). This CDR3 is 14 amino acids long. The CDR3 region has the DNA TGTGCCAGCAGTTTGGTACCGGCCTCCTACGAGCAGTACTTC. As protein: CASSLVPASYEQYF.

The rearrangement links TRBV11-2 to TRBJ1-1; D might be TRBD1 (6 bases). Germline V CDR1 and CDR2: SGHAT, FQNNGV. Trimming stripped 0 bases from V and 0 bases from J, with 8 bases between. This CDR3 is 15 amino acids long. This CDR3 reads CASSLEGALNTEAFF. The DNA of the CDR3 is TGTGCCAGCAGCTTAGAGGGGGCTTTGAACACTGAAGCTTTCTTT.

The CDR3 DNA is TGTGCCAGCAGTGAAACTAGCCCAGGCAATGAGCAGTTCTTC. This gives the protein CASSETSPGNEQFF. J is TRBJ2-1 and V is TRBV25-1, with TRBD2 as a possible D gene (6 bases). This CDR3 region has 14 residues. V lost 2 bases and J lost 6, with 11 bases in between. Germline V gene data show CDR1 as MGHDK and CDR2 as SYGVNS.

The V call is TRBV5-8, the J call TRBJ1-1; possibly TRBD1 for D (5 bases). CDR1 and CDR2 (germline): SGHTS, YDEGEE. CDR3 size: 12 residues. Trimming pared 5 bases from V and 11 bases from J, leaving 16 bases between. CDR3 sequence: CASRSIPGEAFF. CDR3 DNA sequence: TGTGCCAGCAGGTCAATCCCGGGGGAGGCTTTCTTT.

This chain joins TRBV6-5 and TRBJ2-7; no firm D call. V gave up 4 bases and J gave up 0 bases, with 16 bases separating them. In germline, CDR1 is MNHEY, CDR2 SVGAGI. CDR3 length: 16 amino acids. This CDR3 is CASSSRSMPFSYEQYF. The CDR3 bases are TGTGCCAGCAGTTCTCGAAGTATGCCCTTCTCCTACGAGCAGTACTTC.

This chain connects TRBV27 to TRBJ1-6; TRBD1 aligns across 9 bases. The germline CDR1 and CDR2 sequences are MNHEY and SMNVEV (reference sequence). This CDR3 comprises 17 residues. Unmatched junction bases numbered 6, after V lost 6 bases and J lost 0 bases. The CDR3 bases are TGTGCCAGCAGGGACAGGGGACTTAGCTCCTATAATTCACCCCTCCACTTT. Encoded protein: CASRDRGLSSYNSPLHF.

CDR3: CASSEWRTGRYEQYF. CDR3 DNA: TGCGCCAGCAGTGAGTGGCGGACAGGGAGGTACGAGCAGTACTTC. The rearrangement links TRBV10-1 to TRBJ2-7, with 8 nucleotides matching TRBD1. Germline loops: CDR1 WNHNN, CDR2 SYGVQD (reference sequence). Trimming removed 1 base from V and 4 bases from J; junction bases left unmatched: 6. CDR3 size: 15 residues.

The chain recombines TRBV6-1 with TRBJ2-5, with TRBD2 matching over 9 bases. V shed 2 bases, J shed 4 bases, and the junction held 8 bases outside the gene matches. Looked up from germline, CDR1 is MNHNS and CDR2 is SASEGT. The CDR3 contains 16 residues. The CDR3 sequence is CASSEWTRGGPETQYF. DNA for the CDR3: TGTGCCAGCAGTGAATGGACGCGGGGGGGCCCAGAGACCCAGTACTTC.

In this sample, this clone turned up once. The chain carries TRBV5-6 and TRBJ2-1; 7 bases are a match to TRBD2. This CDR3 spans 17 amino acids. After removal of 2 bases from V and 3 bases from J, the junction contained 11 bases not matched to a gene. CDR1 is SGHDT and CDR2 is YYEEEE in the germline V gene. The CDR3 here is CASSFVGSGNFYNEQFF. The DNA for the CDR3 is TGTGCCAGCAGCTTTGTTGGAAGCGGGAACTTCTACAATGAGCAGTTCTTC.

This clone is a singleton in its sample. The chain couples TRBV6-1 to TRBJ2-1; TRBD2 matches 12 bases. The ends lost 2 bases at V and 0 bases at J; junction bases unmatched: 11. Germline CDR1 is MNHNS and CDR2 is SASEGT. The CDR3 sequence is 20 residues long. The CDR3 DNA reads TGTGCCAGCAGTGAATCGGGACTAGCGGGCCCGAGACTCTCCTACAATGAGCAGTTCTTC. Amino acids: CASSESGLAGPRLSYNEQFF.

This clone was counted a single time. In DNA, the CDR3 is TGTGCCATCAGTGGGCCGGGACAGGGCCTCTATGGCTACACCTTC. This codes for CAISGPGQGLYGYTF. The rearrangement uses TRBV10-3 and TRBJ1-2; 9 nucleotides align to TRBD1. The CDR3 is 15 amino acids. V shed 4 bases, J shed 4 bases, and the junction held 7 bases outside the gene matches. Germline values: CDR1 ENHRY, CDR2 SYGVKD.

With regard to this clone: Additional DNA sequences in this sample encode the identical CDR3. This chain uses TRBV9 with TRBJ2-7, with unresolved D. The CDR3 runs 13 residues. The V gene's germline CDR1 is SGDLS and CDR2 YYNGEE. The V and J ends lost 0 bases and 3 bases respectively, with 7 bases between them. The CDR3 DNA reads TGTGCCAGCAGCGTAGCCGAGAACTACGAGCAGTACTTC. It codes for CASSVAENYEQYF.

The rearrangement uses TRBV6-1 and TRBJ2-1; TRBD1 is a possible D gene (5 bases). The CDR3 is 16 residues long. CDR1 is MNHNS and CDR2 is SASEGT in the germline V gene. Trimming removed 2 bases at V and 0 bases at J, with 11 bases between. The CDR3 here is CASSETTALSYNEQFF. In nucleotides, the CDR3 is TGTGCCAGCAGTGAAACGACAGCCCTCTCCTACAATGAGCAGTTCTTC.

The rearrangement links TRBV2 to TRBJ1-3, with D perhaps TRBD1 (6 bases). The V end was cut by 7 bases, the J end by 0 bases, with 16 bases between. Looked up from germline, CDR1 is SNHLY and CDR2 is FYNNEI. This CDR3 comprises 16 residues. The CDR3 spells CASIPWGRGSGNTIYF. The CDR3, as DNA: TGTGCCAGCATCCCCTGGGGCAGGGGCTCTGGAAACACCATATATTTT.

The rearrangement uses TRBV7-2 and TRBJ2-2, with D possibly TRBD2 on 5 matching bases. Germline assignment: CDR1 SGHTA and CDR2 FQGNSA. Trimming removed 7 bases from V and 0 bases from J, with 15 bases in between. CDR3 size: 16 residues. The CDR3 bases are TGTGCCAGCACCGATACTCTAGCAGCGAACACCGGGGAGCTGTTTTTT. This translates into CASTDTLAANTGELFF.

The gene calls are TRBV4-3 and TRBJ1-1; D unresolved. This CDR3 has 16 residues. Germline-derived CDR1 and CDR2 are LGHNA and YSLEER. The V end lost 3 bases, the J end lost 6 bases, and 20 bases lay between the germline ends. The DNA for the CDR3 is TGCGCCAGCAGCCAGAGTACCGGTCATAACGGAGCTGAAGCTTTCTTT. This gives the protein CASSQSTGHNGAEAFF.

This sequence joins TRBV28 and TRBJ2-7; TRBD2 matches 8 bases. Unmatched junction bases numbered 11, after V lost 3 bases and J lost 4 bases. The length of the CDR3 is 16 residues. Per the germline V gene, CDR1 is MDHEN and CDR2 is SYDVKM. CDR3 region: CASSFLASGGKYEQYF. The CDR3 DNA reads TGTGCCAGCAGTTTCCTAGCAAGCGGGGGTAAGTACGAGCAGTACTTC.

The V and J genes are TRBV19 and TRBJ1-5, with TRBD1 matching 9 bases. V was clipped by 8 bases and J by 6 bases; unmatched bases: 8. The CDR3 consists of 14 residues. In germline, CDR1 is LNHDA, CDR2 SQIVND (reference sequence). CDR3 residues: CASHRDRECQPQHF. The CDR3 coding sequence is TGTGCCAGTCACCGGGACAGGGAGTGTCAGCCCCAGCATTTT.